This T cell receptor (beta chain) was obtained from a study of blood T cell repertoires in COVID-19. For the study at large: Acute and convalescent COVID-19 samples came from the United States, Italy and Spain.

Original processing methods: Amplification of reference gene primers was used by the study to estimate nucleated cell counts. The method was immunoSEQ multiplex PCR; TCRdb's version includes in-frame clones alone and lacks a portion of them. V, J and clone size are those of that table, while D and trimming were read from the DNA. The profile shows about 150,000 clones, approximately 85% of them singletons. V dropped 3 bases and J dropped 5 bases, with 4 bases sitting between them. CDR3 length: 11 residues. Patients from Seattle were sampled longitudinally, starting during active infection. This clone was counted a single time.

V and J are TRBV12-3 or TRBV12-4 and TRBJ2-5; D is uncertain. Sequenced sample: peripheral blood. The sequence was collected from a woman aged 60-75 years with COVID-19, enrolled during active disease. The CDR3 spells CASSFGETQYF. CDR3 bases: TGTGCCAGCAGTTTCGGGGAGACCCAGTACTTC.